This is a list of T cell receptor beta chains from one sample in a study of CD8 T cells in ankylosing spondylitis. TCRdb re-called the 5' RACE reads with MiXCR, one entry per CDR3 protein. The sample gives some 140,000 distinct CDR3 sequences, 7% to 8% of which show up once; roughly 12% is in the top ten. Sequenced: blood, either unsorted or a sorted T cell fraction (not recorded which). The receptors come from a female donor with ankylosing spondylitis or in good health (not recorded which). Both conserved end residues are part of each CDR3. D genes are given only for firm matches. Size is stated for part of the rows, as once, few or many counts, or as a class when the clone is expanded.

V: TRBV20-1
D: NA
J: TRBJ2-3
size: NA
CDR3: CSARDNGPRMDTQYF
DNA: TGCAGTGCTAGAGATAACGGGCCCCGGATGGATACGCAGTATTTT

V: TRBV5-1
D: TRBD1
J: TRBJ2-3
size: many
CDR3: CASSSGTGGSTDTQYF
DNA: TGCGCCAGCAGCTCAGGGACAGGGGGGAGCACAGATACGCAGTATTTT

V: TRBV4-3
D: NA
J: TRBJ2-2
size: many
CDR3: CASSQDWQGGRTGELFF
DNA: TGCGCCAGCAGCCAAGATTGGCAGGGAGGTCGCACCGGGGAGCTGTTTTTT

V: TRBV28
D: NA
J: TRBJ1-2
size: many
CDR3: CASRDEGRGALGGYTF
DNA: TGTGCCAGCAGGGACGAAGGGCGGGGGGCGCTAGGAGGCTACACCTTC

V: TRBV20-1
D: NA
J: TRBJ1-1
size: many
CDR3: CSARDQGMNTEAFF
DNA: TGCAGTGCTAGAGATCAGGGGATGAACACTGAAGCTTTCTTT

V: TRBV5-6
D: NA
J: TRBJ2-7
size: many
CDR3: CASNLNPSYEQYF
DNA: TGTGCCAGCAACCTCAATCCCTCCTACGAGCAGTACTTC

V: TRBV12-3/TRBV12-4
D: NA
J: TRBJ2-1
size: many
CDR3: CASRPASVLNEQFF
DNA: TGTGCCAGCAGGCCAGCATCGGTTTTGAATGAGCAGTTCTTC

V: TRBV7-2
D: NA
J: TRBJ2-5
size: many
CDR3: CASSLAGVEETQYF
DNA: TGTGCCAGCAGCTTAGCCGGGGTTGAAGAGACCCAGTACTTC

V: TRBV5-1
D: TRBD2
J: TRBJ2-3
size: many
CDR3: CASSLTTSGLRTDTQYF
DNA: TGCGCCAGCAGCTTGACAACTAGCGGGCTGCGCACAGATACGCAGTATTTT

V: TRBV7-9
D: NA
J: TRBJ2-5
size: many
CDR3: CASSFSGLTKETQYF
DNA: TGTGCCAGCAGCTTTAGCGGACTAACAAAAGAGACCCAGTACTTC

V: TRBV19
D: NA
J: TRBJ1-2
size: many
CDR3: CASSMNLGYTF
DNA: TGTGCCAGTAGTATGAACCTAGGCTACACCTTC

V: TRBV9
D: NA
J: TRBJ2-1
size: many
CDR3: CASSVGSSLISSEQFF
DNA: TGTGCCAGCAGCGTAGGATCATCCCTAATTTCTAGTGAGCAGTTCTTC

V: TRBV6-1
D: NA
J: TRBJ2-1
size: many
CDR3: CASIPALSYNEQFF
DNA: TGTGCCAGCATCCCGGCCCTGTCCTACAATGAGCAGTTCTTC

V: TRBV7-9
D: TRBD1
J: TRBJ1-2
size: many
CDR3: CASSLFQGADYGYTF
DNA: TGTGCCAGCAGCTTATTTCAGGGGGCGGACTATGGCTACACCTTC

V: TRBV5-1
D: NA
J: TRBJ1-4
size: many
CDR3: CASSLAQTNEKLFF
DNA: TGCGCCAGCAGCTTGGCCCAGACTAATGAAAAACTGTTTTTT

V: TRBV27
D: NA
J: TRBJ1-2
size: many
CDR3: CASSPRRHNYGYTF
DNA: TGTGCCAGCAGTCCTCGGCGGCATAACTATGGCTACACCTTC

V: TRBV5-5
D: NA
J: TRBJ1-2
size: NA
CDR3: CASSLVGEGGYTF
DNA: TGTGCCAGCAGCTTGGTCGGGGAAGGGGGCTACACCTTC

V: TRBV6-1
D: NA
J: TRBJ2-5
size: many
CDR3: CASSPRLYQETQYF
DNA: TGTGCCAGCAGTCCACGGTTGTACCAAGAGACCCAGTACTTC

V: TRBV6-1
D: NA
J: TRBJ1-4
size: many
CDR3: CASSLTRDEKLFF
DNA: TGTGCCAGCAGCTTGACGCGGGATGAAAAACTGTTTTTT

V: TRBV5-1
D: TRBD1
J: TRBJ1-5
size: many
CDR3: CASSFGTGGSNQPQHF
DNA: TGCGCCAGCAGCTTCGGGACAGGGGGGAGCAATCAGCCCCAGCATTTT

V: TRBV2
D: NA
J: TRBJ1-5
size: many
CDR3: CASSGNLPNQPQHF
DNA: TGTGCCAGCAGTGGCAACCTACCTAATCAGCCCCAGCATTTT

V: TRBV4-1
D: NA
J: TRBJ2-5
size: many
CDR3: CASRGALLETQYF
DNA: TGCGCCAGCAGGGGGGCCCTTTTGGAGACCCAGTACTTC

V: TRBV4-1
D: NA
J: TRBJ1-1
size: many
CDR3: CASSQEKLKNTEAFF
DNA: TGCGCCAGCAGCCAAGAAAAGCTGAAGAACACTGAAGCTTTCTTT

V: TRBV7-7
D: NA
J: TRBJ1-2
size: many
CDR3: CASSPLPDNYGYTF
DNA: TGTGCTAGCAGTCCTCTCCCGGATAACTATGGCTACACCTTC

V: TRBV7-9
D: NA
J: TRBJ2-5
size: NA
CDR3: CASSLKDSQETQYF
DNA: TGTGCCAGCAGCTTAAAGGACAGTCAAGAGACCCAGTACTTC

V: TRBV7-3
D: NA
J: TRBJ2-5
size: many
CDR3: CASSYPGPGAQYF
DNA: TGTGCCAGCAGCTACCCAGGGCCAGGGGCCCAGTACTTC

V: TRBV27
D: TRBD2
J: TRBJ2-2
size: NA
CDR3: CASSWRGLGSGELFF
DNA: TGTGCCAGCAGTTGGCGGGGACTAGGGTCCGGGGAGCTGTTTTTT

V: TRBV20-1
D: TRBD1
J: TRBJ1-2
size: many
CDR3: CSARARTGRYGYTF
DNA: TGCAGTGCTAGGGCCCGGACAGGGCGCTATGGCTACACCTTC

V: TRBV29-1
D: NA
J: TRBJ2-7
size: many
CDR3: CSVEAAGAGGNYEQYF
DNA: TGCAGCGTTGAAGCCGCGGGGGCAGGGGGGAACTACGAGCAGTACTTC

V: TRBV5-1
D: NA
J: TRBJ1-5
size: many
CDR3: CASSWDGYSNQPQHF
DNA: TGCGCCAGCAGCTGGGACGGATATAGCAATCAGCCCCAGCATTTT

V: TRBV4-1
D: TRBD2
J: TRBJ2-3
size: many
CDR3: CASGGGVLSRTDTQYF
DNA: TGCGCCAGCGGGGGGGGGGTCCTGTCCCGCACAGATACGCAGTATTTT

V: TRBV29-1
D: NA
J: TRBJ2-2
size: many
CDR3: CSASVRADGELFF
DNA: TGCAGCGCCTCGGTCAGGGCGGACGGGGAGCTGTTTTTT

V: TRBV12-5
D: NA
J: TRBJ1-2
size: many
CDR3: CASGLAAGDYGYTF
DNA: TGTGCTAGTGGTTTGGCGGCAGGGGATTATGGCTACACCTTC

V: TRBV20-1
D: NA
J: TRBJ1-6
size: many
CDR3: CSATRDSSSPLHF
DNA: TGCAGTGCTACCCGGGACTCCAGTTCACCCCTCCACTTT

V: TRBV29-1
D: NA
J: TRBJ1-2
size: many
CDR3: CSADGNYGYTF
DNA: TGCAGCGCGGACGGGAACTATGGCTACACCTTC

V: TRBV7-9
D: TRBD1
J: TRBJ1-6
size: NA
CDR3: CASEMGTGGDSPLHF
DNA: TGTGCCAGCGAAATGGGGACAGGGGGCGATTCACCCCTCCACTTT

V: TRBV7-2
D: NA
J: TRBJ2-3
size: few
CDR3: CASRPASTDTQYF
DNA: TGTGCCAGCAGGCCAGCTAGCACAGATACGCAGTATTTT

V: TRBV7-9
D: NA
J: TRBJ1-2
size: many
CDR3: CASSFRQGDGYTF
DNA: TGTGCCAGCAGCTTCCGTCAGGGAGATGGCTACACCTTC

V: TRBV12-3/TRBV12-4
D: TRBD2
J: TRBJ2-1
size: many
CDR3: CASTSSVQAGGRNEQFF
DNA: TGTGCCAGCACCTCTTCCGTCCAGGCGGGGGGAAGGAATGAGCAGTTCTTC